This paragraph covers one T cell receptor (beta chain) sequence. These data come from a study of blood T cell repertoires in COVID-19. Study-wide context: Samples of COVID-19 (acute and convalescent) were obtained from the United States, Italy and Spain. The analysed material was cDNA or gDNA that came from T cells, B-cell-depleted T cells, or PBMCs.

The Seattle site enrolled patients during active infection and followed them longitudinally. In the original processing: Cell counts per sample came from amplifying reference gene primers. TCRdb's table, derived via immunoSEQ multiplex PCR, lists solely in-frame clones and lacks some. The V and J calls and clone size are taken from that table; D and trimming were inferred from the DNA. The sample lists 95,000 to 150,000 clones, around 87% occurring once. The receptor's source is a woman aged 60-75 years with COVID-19, enrolled during active disease. Sequenced: peripheral blood.

DNA of the CDR3: TGCGCCAGCAGTCGGGAGTACAATGAGCAGTTCTTC. Encoded protein: CASSREYNEQFF. The rearrangement joins TRBV5-1 to TRBJ2-1, with D tentatively TRBD2 (6 bases). Germline CDR1 reads SGHRS; CDR2 reads YFSETQ. Trimming cost V 5 bases and J 4 bases, with 7 bases left between them. CDR3 length: 12 amino acids.